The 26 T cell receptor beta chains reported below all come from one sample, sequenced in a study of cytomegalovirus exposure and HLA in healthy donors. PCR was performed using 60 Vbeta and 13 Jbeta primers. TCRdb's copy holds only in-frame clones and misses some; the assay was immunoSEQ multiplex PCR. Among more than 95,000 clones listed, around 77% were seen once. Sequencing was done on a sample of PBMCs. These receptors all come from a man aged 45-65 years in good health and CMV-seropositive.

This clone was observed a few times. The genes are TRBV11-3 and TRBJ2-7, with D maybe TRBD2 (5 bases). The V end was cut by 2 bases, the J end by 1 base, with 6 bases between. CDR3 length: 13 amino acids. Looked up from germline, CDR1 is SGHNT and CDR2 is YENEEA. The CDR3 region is CASSLTSSYEQYF. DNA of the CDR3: TGTGCCAGCAGCTTAACTAGTTCCTACGAGCAGTACTTC.

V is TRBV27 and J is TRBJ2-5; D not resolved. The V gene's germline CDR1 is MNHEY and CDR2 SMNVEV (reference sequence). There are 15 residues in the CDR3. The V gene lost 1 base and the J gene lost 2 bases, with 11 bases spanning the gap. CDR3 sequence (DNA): TGTGCCAGCAGTTTATACCGTGCGGATCAAGAGACCCAGTACTTC. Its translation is CASSLYRADQETQYF.

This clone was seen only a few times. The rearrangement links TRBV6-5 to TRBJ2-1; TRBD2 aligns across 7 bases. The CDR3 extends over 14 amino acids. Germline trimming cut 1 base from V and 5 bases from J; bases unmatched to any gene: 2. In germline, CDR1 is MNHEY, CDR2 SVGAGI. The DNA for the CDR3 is TGTGCCAGCAGTTACTGGCGGGGGAACAATGAGCAGTTCTTC. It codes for CASSYWRGNNEQFF.

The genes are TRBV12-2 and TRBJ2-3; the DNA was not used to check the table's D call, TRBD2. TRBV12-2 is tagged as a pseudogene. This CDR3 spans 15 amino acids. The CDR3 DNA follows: TGTGCAAGTCGCTTTCTAGCGGGAGAGACCGATACGCAGTATTTT. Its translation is CASRFLAGETDTQYF.

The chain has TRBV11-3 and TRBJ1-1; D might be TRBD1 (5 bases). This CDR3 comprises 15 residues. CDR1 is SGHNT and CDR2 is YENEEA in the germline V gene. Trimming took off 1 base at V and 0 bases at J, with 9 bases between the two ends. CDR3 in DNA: TGTGCCAGCAGCTTAGCAGGGTACATGAACACTGAAGCTTTCTTT. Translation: CASSLAGYMNTEAFF.

CDR3 amino acids: CASSLSASGHQETQYF. The CDR3 DNA sequence: TGTGCCAGCAGCTTGTCGGCTAGCGGTCACCAAGAGACCCAGTACTTC. The chain combines TRBV5-4 with TRBJ2-5; 7 nucleotides match TRBD2. Looked up from germline, CDR1 is SGHNT and CDR2 is YYREEE (reference sequence). Unmatched junction bases numbered 6, after V lost 1 base and J lost 0 bases. The CDR3 is 16 residues long.

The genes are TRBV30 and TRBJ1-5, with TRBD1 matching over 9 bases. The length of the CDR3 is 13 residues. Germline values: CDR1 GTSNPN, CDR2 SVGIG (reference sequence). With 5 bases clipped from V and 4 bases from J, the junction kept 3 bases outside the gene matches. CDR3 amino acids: CAWATGGNQPQHF. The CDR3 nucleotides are TGTGCCTGGGCGACAGGGGGAAATCAGCCCCAGCATTTT.

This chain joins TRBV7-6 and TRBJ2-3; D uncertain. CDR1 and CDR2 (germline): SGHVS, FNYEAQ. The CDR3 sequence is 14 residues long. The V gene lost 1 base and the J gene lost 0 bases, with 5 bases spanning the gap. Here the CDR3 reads CASSLGPSTDTQYF. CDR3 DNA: TGTGCCAGCAGCTTAGGTCCTAGCACAGATACGCAGTATTTT.

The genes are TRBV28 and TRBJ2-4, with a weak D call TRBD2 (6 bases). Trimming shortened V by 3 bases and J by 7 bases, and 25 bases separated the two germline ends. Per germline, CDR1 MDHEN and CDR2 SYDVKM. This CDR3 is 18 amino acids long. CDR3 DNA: TGTGCCAGCAGTTTGCTTAGCGGTGTAGGGGCGCGGGCGAACATTCAGTACTTC. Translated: CASSLLSGVGARANIQYF.

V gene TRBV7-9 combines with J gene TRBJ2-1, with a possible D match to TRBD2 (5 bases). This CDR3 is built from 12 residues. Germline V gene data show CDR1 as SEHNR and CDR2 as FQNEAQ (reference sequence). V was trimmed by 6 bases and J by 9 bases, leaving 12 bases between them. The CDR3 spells CASRKEGSEQFF. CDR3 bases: TGTGCCAGCAGGAAGGAAGGGAGTGAGCAGTTCTTC.

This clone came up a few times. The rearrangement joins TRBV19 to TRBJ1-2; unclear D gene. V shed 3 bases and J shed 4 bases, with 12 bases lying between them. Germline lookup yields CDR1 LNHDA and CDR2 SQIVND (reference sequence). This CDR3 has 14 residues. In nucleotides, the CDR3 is TGTGCCAGTAGTATGTCCCCAGGCCGCTATGGCTACACCTTC. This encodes CASSMSPGRYGYTF.

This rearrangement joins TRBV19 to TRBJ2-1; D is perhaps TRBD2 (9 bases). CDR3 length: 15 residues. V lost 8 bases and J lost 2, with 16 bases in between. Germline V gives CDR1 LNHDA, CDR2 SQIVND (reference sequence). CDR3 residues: CASQGASGTYNEQFF. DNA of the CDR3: TGTGCCAGTCAGGGGGCTAGCGGGACCTACAATGAGCAGTTCTTC.

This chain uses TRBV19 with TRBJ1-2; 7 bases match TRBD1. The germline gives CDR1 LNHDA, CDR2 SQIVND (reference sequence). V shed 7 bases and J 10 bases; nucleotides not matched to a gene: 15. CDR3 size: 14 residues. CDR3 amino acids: CASNPLGTAAYYTF. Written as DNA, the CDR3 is TGTGCCAGTAACCCTCTCGGGACAGCGGCCTACTACACCTTC.

CDR3 region: CASTGLVEKQYF. The CDR3 DNA reads as TGTGCCAGCACGGGACTAGTCGAGAAGCAGTACTTC. The chain uses TRBV2 and TRBJ2-7; 8 bases map to TRBD2. The CDR3 is 12 residues long. In germline, CDR1 is SNHLY, CDR2 FYNNEI. V was clipped by 7 bases and J by 8 bases; unmatched bases: 7.

DNA for the CDR3: TGTGCCAGCAGCGGGGGCGGGACCCAGTACTTC. Translated, it gives CASSGGGTQYF. The chain carries TRBV7-9 and TRBJ2-5, with a tentative D call TRBD1 (6 bases). V gave up 5 bases and J gave up 7 bases, with 8 bases separating them. CDR3 length: 11 residues. Germline-derived CDR1 and CDR2 are SEHNR and FQNEAQ (reference sequence).

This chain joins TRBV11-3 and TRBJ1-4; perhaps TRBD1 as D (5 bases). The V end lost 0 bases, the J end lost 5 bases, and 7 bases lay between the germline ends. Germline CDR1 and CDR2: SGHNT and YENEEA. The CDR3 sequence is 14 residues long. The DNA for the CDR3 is TGTGCCAGCAGCTTAGATGACAGAAATGAAAAACTGTTTTTT. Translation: CASSLDDRNEKLFF.

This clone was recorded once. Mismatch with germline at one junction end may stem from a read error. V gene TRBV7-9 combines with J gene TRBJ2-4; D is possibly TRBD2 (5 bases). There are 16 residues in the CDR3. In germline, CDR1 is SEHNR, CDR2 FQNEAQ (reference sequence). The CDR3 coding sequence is TGTTCCAGCAGCTTAGCGTTGGGAGTAGCCAAAAACATTCAGTACTTC. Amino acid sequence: CSSSLALGVAKNIQYF.

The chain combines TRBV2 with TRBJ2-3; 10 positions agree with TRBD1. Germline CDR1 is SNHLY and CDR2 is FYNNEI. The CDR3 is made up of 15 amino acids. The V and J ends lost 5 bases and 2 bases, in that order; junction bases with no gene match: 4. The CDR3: CASSWTGGSTDTQYF. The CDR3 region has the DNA TGTGCCAGCAGTTGGACAGGGGGGTCCACAGATACGCAGTATTTT.

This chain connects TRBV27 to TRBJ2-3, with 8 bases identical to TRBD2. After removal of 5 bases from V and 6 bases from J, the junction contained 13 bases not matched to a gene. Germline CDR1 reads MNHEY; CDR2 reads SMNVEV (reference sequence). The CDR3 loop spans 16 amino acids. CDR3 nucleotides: TGTGCCAGCAGTCCGTTCCGGACTAGCCCCAAGGATACGCAGTATTTT. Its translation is CASSPFRTSPKDTQYF.

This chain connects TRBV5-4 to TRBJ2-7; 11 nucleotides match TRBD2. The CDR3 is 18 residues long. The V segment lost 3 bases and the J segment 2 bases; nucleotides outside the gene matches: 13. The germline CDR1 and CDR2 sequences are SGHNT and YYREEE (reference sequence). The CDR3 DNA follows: TGTGCCAGCAGCTCTCCCGGGGTAGCGGGAGGGTCCCCCTACGAGCAGTACTTC. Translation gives CASSSPGVAGGSPYEQYF.

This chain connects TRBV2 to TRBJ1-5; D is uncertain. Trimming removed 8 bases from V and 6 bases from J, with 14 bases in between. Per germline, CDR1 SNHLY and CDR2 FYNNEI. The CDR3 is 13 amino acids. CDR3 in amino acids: CASFRGFGQPQHF. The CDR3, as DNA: TGTGCCAGCTTTCGCGGTTTTGGTCAGCCCCAGCATTTT.

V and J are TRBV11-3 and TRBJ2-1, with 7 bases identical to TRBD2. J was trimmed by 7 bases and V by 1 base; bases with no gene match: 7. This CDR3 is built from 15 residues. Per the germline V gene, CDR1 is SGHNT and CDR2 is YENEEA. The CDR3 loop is CASSLVAGAFNEQFF. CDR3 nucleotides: TGTGCCAGCAGCTTAGTTGCGGGAGCCTTTAATGAGCAGTTCTTC.

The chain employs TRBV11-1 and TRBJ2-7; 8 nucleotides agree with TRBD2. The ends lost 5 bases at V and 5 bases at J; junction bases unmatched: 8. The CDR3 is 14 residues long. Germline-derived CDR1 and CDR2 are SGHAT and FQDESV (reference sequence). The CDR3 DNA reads TGTGCCAGCAGCCGAAAGCGGGAGACCCACGAGCAGTACTTC. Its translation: CASSRKRETHEQYF. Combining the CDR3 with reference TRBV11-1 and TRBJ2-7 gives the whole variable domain EAEVAQSPRYKITEKSQAVAFWCDPISGHATLYWYRQILGQGPELLVQFQDESVVDDSQLPKDRFSAERLKGVDSTLKIQPAELGDSAMYLCASSRKRETHEQYFGPGTRLTVT.

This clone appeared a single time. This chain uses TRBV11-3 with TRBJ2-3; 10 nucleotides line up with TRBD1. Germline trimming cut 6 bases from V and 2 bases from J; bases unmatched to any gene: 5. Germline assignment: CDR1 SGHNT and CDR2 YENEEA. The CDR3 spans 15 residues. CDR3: CASSPGQGNTDTQYF. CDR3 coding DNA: TGTGCCAGCAGTCCGGGACAGGGGAACACAGATACGCAGTATTTT.

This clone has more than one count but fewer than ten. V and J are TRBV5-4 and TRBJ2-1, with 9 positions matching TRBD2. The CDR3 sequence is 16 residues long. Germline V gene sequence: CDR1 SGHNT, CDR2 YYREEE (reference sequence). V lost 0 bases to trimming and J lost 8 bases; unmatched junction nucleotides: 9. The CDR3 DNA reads TGTGCCAGCAGCTTGGTCAGCGGGAGGCGGGGCGATGAGCAGTTCTTC. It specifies CASSLVSGRRGDEQFF.

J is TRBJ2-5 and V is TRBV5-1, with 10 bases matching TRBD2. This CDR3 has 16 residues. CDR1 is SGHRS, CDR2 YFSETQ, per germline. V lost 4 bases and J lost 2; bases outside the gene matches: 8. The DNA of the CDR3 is TGCGCCAGCAGCGGAGGGCTAGCGGGAGTTCAAGAGACCCAGTACTTC. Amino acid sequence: CASSGGLAGVQETQYF.